One and the same sample provided the 27 T cell receptor beta chains below, sequenced in a study of OX40 agonist ivuxolimab in advanced cancers. The library was produced with the immunoSEQ multiplex PCR assay. The immuneACCESS repertoire file appears here via TCRdb, limited to in-frame rearrangements. These files lack a portion of the clones; in checked studies, under half of the deficit traces to unresolved V genes, and the cause of the others is not known. This sample gives 65,000 to 100,000 clones in total; 80% to 95% of them show up just once. The ten largest clones represent around 0.33% of the sample. The input for sequencing was CD4+ or CD8+ T cells sorted from blood, taken in a trial of the OX40 agonist ivuxolimab. The receptors come from an adult with an advanced solid tumor such as melanoma, head and neck, liver or kidney cancer.

The V call is TRBV6-1, the J call TRBJ2-3; TRBD2 matches 7 bases. Germline CDR1 is MNHNS and CDR2 is SASEGT. This CDR3 has 15 amino acids. With 1 base clipped from V and 3 bases from J, the junction kept 4 bases outside the gene matches. The CDR3 sequence: CASSEGAGVTDTQYF. The CDR3 DNA reads as TGTGCCAGCAGTGAAGGGGCGGGGGTAACAGATACGCAGTATTTT.

The chain carries TRBV19 and TRBJ2-7; 11 nucleotides match TRBD2. Trimming cost V 6 bases and J 5 bases; bases outside gene matches: 6. Germline CDR1 LNHDA, CDR2 SQIVND (reference sequence). The CDR3 is 14 residues long. The CDR3 region has the DNA TGTGCCAGTAGCGACTCGACTAGCGGGGACGAGCAGTACTTC. Protein sequence: CASSDSTSGDEQYF. Full variable domain (outside the CDR3, taken from reference TRBV19 and TRBJ2-7): DGGITQSPKYLFRKEGQNVTLSCEQNLNHDAMYWYRQDPGQGLRLIYYSQIVNDFQKGDIAEGYSVSREKKESFPLTVTSAQKNPTAFYLCASSDSTSGDEQYFGPGTRLTVT.

This clone was picked up one time. The chain carries TRBV7-8 and TRBJ2-5, with no clear D. Germline V gene sequence: CDR1 SGHVS, CDR2 FQNEAQ. V was shortened by 6 bases and J by 2 bases, with 13 bases between the two germline ends. The CDR3 is made up of 14 amino acids. CDR3 nucleotides: TGTGCCAGCAGTTACCCAGGACGGCAAGAGACCCAGTACTTC. It yields the protein CASSYPGRQETQYF.

The sample holds many counts of this clone. This rearrangement joins TRBV13 to TRBJ1-1; tentative D call: TRBD1 (6 bases). CDR3 length equals 13 residues. Germline V gene lookup returns CDR1 PRHDT and CDR2 FYEKMQ (reference sequence). Trimming pared 3 bases from V and 1 base from J, leaving 6 bases between. The CDR3 region is CASSLDRNTEAFF. CDR3 nucleotide sequence: TGTGCCAGCAGCTTGGACAGGAACACTGAAGCTTTCTTT.

This chain connects TRBV7-9 to TRBJ2-1, with D possibly being TRBD1 (6 bases). The length of the CDR3 is 17 residues. Trimming removed 0 bases at V and 5 bases at J, with 17 bases between. CDR1 and CDR2 from the germline V gene are SEHNR and FQNEAQ (reference sequence). CDR3 region: CASSLARGGHRNNEQFF. The DNA for the CDR3 is TGTGCCAGCAGCTTAGCGAGAGGGGGTCATAGGAACAATGAGCAGTTCTTC.

This clone has just a few counts. This chain joins TRBV5-5 and TRBJ1-5; D not resolved. There are 16 residues in the CDR3. Trimming took 1 base from V and 2 from J, leaving 13 bases between them. Germline V CDR1 and CDR2: SGHKS, YYEKEE (reference sequence). The CDR3 bases are TGTGCCAGCAGCTTGATACCCTGGGCGGGCAATCAGCCCCAGCATTTT. It codes for CASSLIPWAGNQPQHF.

The rearrangement uses TRBV5-1 and TRBJ2-3; D is undetermined. The CDR3 has 16 residues. The ends were cut back, 0 bases at V and 2 bases at J, with 13 bases in the middle. Germline V gives CDR1 SGHRS, CDR2 YFSETQ. The chain's CDR3 is CASSLVSPEPTDTQYF. In nucleotides, the CDR3 is TGCGCCAGCAGCTTGGTTTCGCCAGAGCCCACAGATACGCAGTATTTT.

J is TRBJ2-2 and V is TRBV9; TRBD1 matches at 10 bases. This CDR3 is 14 amino acids long. Trimming at V came to 4 bases and at J to 6 bases, leaving 3 bases not matched to a gene. From germline, CDR1 is SGDLS and CDR2 YYNGEE. CDR3 protein: CASSTDRGPGELFF. The CDR3 bases are TGTGCCAGCAGCACCGACAGGGGGCCCGGGGAGCTGTTTTTT. Looking up the rest from reference TRBV9 and TRBJ2-2 gives the full variable domain: DSGVTQTPKHLITATGQRVTLRCSPRSGDLSVYWYQQSLDQGLQFLIQYYNGEERAKGNILERFSAQQFPDLHSELNLSSLELGDSALYFCASSTDRGPGELFFGEGSRLTVL.

The chain has TRBV5-6 and TRBJ1-5, with 8 bases lining up with TRBD1. Germline assignment: CDR1 SGHDT and CDR2 YYEEEE. After removal of 2 bases from V and 1 base from J, the junction contained 5 bases not matched to a gene. The CDR3 runs 16 residues. The CDR3 here is CASSFGTGGSNQPQHF. CDR3 DNA sequence: TGTGCCAGCAGCTTCGGGACAGGCGGGAGCAATCAGCCCCAGCATTTT.

The chain links TRBV19 to TRBJ2-4; 9 bases are a match to TRBD1. The CDR3 is made up of 15 amino acids. Germline trimming cut 5 bases from V and 10 bases from J; bases unmatched to any gene: 12. From germline, CDR1 is LNHDA and CDR2 SQIVND (reference sequence). The CDR3 sequence: CASSSRDRVIGIQYF. The CDR3 nucleotides read TGTGCCAGTAGTTCCCGGGACAGGGTCATTGGGATTCAGTACTTC.

This rearrangement joins TRBV29-1 to TRBJ2-3; D is unresolved. The CDR3 is 14 amino acids. Per the germline V gene, CDR1 is SQVTM and CDR2 is ANQGSEA. Trimming stripped 6 bases from V and 1 base from J, with 14 bases between. Written as DNA, the CDR3 is TGCAGCGTCTCTAGGGCTCATGGCACAGATACGCAGTATTTT. Translating it yields CSVSRAHGTDTQYF.

As for this clone: Other DNA sequences of this sample code for an identical CDR3. The CDR3 nucleotides are TGTGCCAGCAGCTTAAGGGGGGACACTGAAGCTTTCTTT. Its translation: CASSLRGDTEAFF. The chain uses TRBV7-9 and TRBJ1-1, with D possibly matching TRBD1 (6 bases). CDR1 SEHNR and CDR2 FQNEAQ come from the germline V gene (reference sequence). The CDR3 contains 13 residues. The V end lost 2 bases, the J end lost 3 bases, and 7 bases lay between the germline ends. Drawing the rest from reference TRBV7-9 and TRBJ1-1, the complete variable domain is DTGVSQNPRHKITKRGQNVTFRCDPISEHNRLYWYRQTLGQGPEFLTYFQNEAQLEKSRLLSDRFSAERPKGSFSTLEIQRTEQGDSAMYLCASSLRGDTEAFFGQGTRLTVV.

The rearrangement joins TRBV6-5 to TRBJ2-7; D tentatively fits TRBD1 or TRBD2 (6 bases each). Between the trimmed V and J ends, which lost 6 bases and 6 bases, there was a span of 12 bases. Germline V gene lookup returns CDR1 MNHEY and CDR2 SVGAGI. CDR3 length: 12 residues. The CDR3 loop reads CASSLQGGEQYV. CDR3 DNA sequence: TGTGCCAGCAGCCTACAGGGAGGCGAGCAGTACGTC.

The rearrangement joins TRBV6-5 to TRBJ2-2; D not resolved. The V and J ends lost 1 base and 1 base respectively, with 7 bases between them. The CDR3 runs 15 residues. Per the germline V gene, CDR1 is MNHEY and CDR2 is SVGAGI. As DNA, the CDR3 is TGTGCCAGCAGTTACTTCTCTGGGAACACCGGGGAGCTGTTTTTT. It translates to CASSYFSGNTGELFF.

The V and J genes are TRBV5-4 and TRBJ2-5, with a weak D call TRBD1 (6 bases). Trimming stripped 4 bases from V and 5 bases from J, with 12 bases between. Germline values: CDR1 SGHNT, CDR2 YYREEE (reference sequence). The CDR3 is 13 amino acids. The DNA for the CDR3 is TGTGCCAGCAGCAAGGGACAAAGGGAGACCCAGTACTTC. Its translation: CASSKGQRETQYF.

This clone came up once. The gene calls are TRBV6-5 and TRBJ2-3; possible D gene TRBD1, 5 bases. CDR3 length: 15 residues. Trimming shortened V by 0 bases and J by 0 bases, and 7 bases separated the two germline ends. Germline lookup yields CDR1 MNHEY and CDR2 SVGAGI. The DNA of the CDR3 is TGTGCCAGCAGTTACTCAGGGGCGAGCACAGATACGCAGTATTTT. This translates into CASSYSGASTDTQYF.

The J gene is TRBJ1-4, the V gene TRBV5-4; a weak D match, TRBD1 (5 bases). Germline CDR1 reads SGHNT; CDR2 reads YYREEE (reference sequence). V lost 3 bases and J lost 4, with 10 bases in between. The CDR3 totals 14 residues. This CDR3 reads CASSSGPNNEKLFF. The CDR3 bases are TGTGCCAGCAGCTCGGGACCGAATAATGAAAAACTGTTTTTT.

V gene TRBV6-1 combines with J gene TRBJ1-1; 10 positions match TRBD1. The CDR3 is 15 residues long. Per germline, CDR1 MNHNS and CDR2 SASEGT. Unmatched junction bases numbered 10, after V lost 7 bases and J lost 5 bases. CDR3 region: CASNRQGAGETEAFF. The CDR3 DNA reads as TGTGCCAGCAACCGACAGGGGGCCGGGGAAACTGAAGCTTTCTTT.

The chain recombines TRBV6-6 with TRBJ1-1, with D uncertain. Germline V gene lookup returns CDR1 MNHNY and CDR2 SVGAGI (reference sequence). The V end lost 10 bases, the J end lost 1 base, and 22 bases lay between the germline ends. The CDR3 length is 16 residues. CDR3 residues: CATRLARDTANTEAFF. DNA of the CDR3: TGTGCCACCCGTCTCGCCCGTGATACAGCGAACACTGAAGCTTTCTTT.

This clone was observed a handful of times. The chain is built from TRBV6-5 and TRBJ1-2, with TRBD1 as a possible D gene (6 bases). The CDR3 loop spans 16 amino acids. Germline V lookup: CDR1 MNHEY, CDR2 SVGAGI. The germline V and J ends were trimmed by 4 bases and 5 bases, with 20 bases remaining between them. The CDR3 sequence: CASSSATGKGGYGYTF. The CDR3 DNA sequence: TGTGCCAGCAGTTCCGCAACAGGGAAGGGGGGATATGGCTACACCTTC.

The genes are TRBV5-4 and TRBJ1-2; perhaps TRBD1 as D (5 bases). Per the germline V gene, CDR1 is SGHNT and CDR2 is YYREEE (reference sequence). The V end was cut by 2 bases, the J end by 5 bases, with 10 bases between. The CDR3 is made up of 13 amino acids. The CDR3 loop is CASSFGRVYGYTF. The CDR3 nucleotides read TGTGCCAGCAGCTTTGGCAGGGTTTATGGCTACACCTTC. The whole variable domain, remainder taken from reference TRBV5-4 and TRBJ1-2, is ETGVTQSPTHLIKTRGQQVTLRCSSQSGHNTVSWYQQALGQGPQFIFQYYREEENGRGNFPPRFSGLQFPNYSSELNVNALELDDSALYLCASSFGRVYGYTFGSGTRLTVV.

The chain has TRBV14 and TRBJ2-4, with D tentatively TRBD2 (6 bases). The CDR3 runs 13 residues. Germline CDR1 and CDR2: SGHDN and FVKESK. Trimming removed 5 bases from V and 2 bases from J, with 7 bases in between. This chain's CDR3 is CASSGGSKNIQYF. The CDR3 DNA sequence: TGTGCCAGCAGCGGGGGGTCCAAAAACATTCAGTACTTC.

The chain combines TRBV18 with TRBJ1-2; TRBD1 matches at 10 bases. There are 15 residues in the CDR3. V was clipped by 4 bases and J by 5 bases; unmatched bases: 7. The germline gives CDR1 KGHSH, CDR2 LQKENI. CDR3 loop: CASSLTGGERYGYTF. Written as DNA, the CDR3 is TGTGCCAGCTCACTGACAGGGGGCGAAAGATATGGCTACACCTTC.

The rearrangement joins TRBV5-6 to TRBJ2-2; 10 bases map to TRBD2. V was clipped by 0 bases and J by 4 bases; unmatched bases: 3. The CDR3 is 16 amino acids. The germline CDR1 and CDR2 sequences are SGHDT and YYEEEE. This chain's CDR3 is CASSLALAGTTGELFF. As DNA, the CDR3 is TGTGCCAGCAGCTTGGCACTAGCGGGGACCACCGGGGAGCTGTTTTTT. The whole variable domain, filled in from reference TRBV5-6 and TRBJ2-2, reads DAGVTQSPTHLIKTRGQQVTLRCSPKSGHDTVSWYQQALGQGPQFIFQYYEEEERQRGNFPDRFSGHQFPNYSSELNVNALLLGDSALYLCASSLALAGTTGELFFGEGSRLTVL.

The chain is built from TRBV5-1 and TRBJ2-2; D possibly corresponds to TRBD1 (6 bases). Looked up from germline, CDR1 is SGHRS and CDR2 is YFSETQ. Trimming cost V 3 bases and J 5 bases, with 11 bases left between them. This CDR3 has 14 amino acids. CDR3 DNA: TGCGCCAGCAGCTATCAGGACAGTACCGGGGAGCTGTTTTTT. Protein sequence: CASSYQDSTGELFF.

The chain couples TRBV7-8 to TRBJ1-1; 10 nucleotides line up with TRBD1. CDR1 is SGHVS and CDR2 is FQNEAQ in the germline V gene. CDR3 length equals 15 residues. Trimming took 0 bases from V and 10 from J; bases not matched to a gene: 8. CDR3 sequence (DNA): TGTGCCAGCAGCTTAGCCGGGACAGGGGCGCCTGTAGCTTTCTTT. Its translation is CASSLAGTGAPVAFF.

This chain connects TRBV5-1 to TRBJ1-6; D not resolved. The germline CDR1 and CDR2 sequences are SGHRS and YFSETQ. Trimming pared 1 base from V and 0 bases from J, leaving 8 bases between. The CDR3 consists of 16 residues. The CDR3 sequence is CASSLQTSSYNSPLHF. In DNA form, the CDR3 reads TGCGCCAGCAGCTTGCAGACGAGCTCCTATAATTCACCCCTCCACTTT.